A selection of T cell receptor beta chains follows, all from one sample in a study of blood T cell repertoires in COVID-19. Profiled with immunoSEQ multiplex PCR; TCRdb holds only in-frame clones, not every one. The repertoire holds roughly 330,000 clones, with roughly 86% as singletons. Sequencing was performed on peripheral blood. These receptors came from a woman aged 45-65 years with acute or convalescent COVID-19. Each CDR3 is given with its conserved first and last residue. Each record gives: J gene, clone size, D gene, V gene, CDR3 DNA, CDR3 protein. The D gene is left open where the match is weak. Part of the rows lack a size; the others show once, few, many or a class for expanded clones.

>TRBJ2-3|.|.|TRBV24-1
TGTGCCACCAGTGATTTTCGAGACACAGATACGCAGTATTTT
CATSDFRDTDTQYF
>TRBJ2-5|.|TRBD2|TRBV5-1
TGCGCCAGCAGCTTGGATAGCGGGAGTGGAGAGACCCAGTACTTC
CASSLDSGSGETQYF
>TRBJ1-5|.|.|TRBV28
TGTGCCAGCGGAGGCAATCAGCCCCAGCATTTT
CASGGNQPQHF
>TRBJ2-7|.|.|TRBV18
TGTGCCAGCTCCCCCGGGACTTCCTACGAGCAGTACTTC
CASSPGTSYEQYF
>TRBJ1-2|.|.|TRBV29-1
TGCAGCGTTGTACAGACCGGCTACACCTTC
CSVVQTGYTF
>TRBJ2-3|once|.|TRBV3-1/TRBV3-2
TGTGCCAGCAGCCAAGATTTGGGCAGGGATACGCAGTATTTT
CASSQDLGRDTQYF
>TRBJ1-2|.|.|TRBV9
TGTGCCAGCAGCGTAGGACCGGGAGGAGGGACCCGCGGTGGCTACACCTTC
CASSVGPGGGTRGGYTF
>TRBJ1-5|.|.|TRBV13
TGTGCCAGCAGCTTACCAGGGGGCAATCAGCCCCAGCATTTT
CASSLPGGNQPQHF
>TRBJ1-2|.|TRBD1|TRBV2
TGTGCCAGCAACAGGGGAGCCTATGGCTACACCTTC
CASNRGAYGYTF
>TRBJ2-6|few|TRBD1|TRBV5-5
TGTGCCAGCAGCCACACAGGGGCTGGGGCCAACGTCCTGACTTTC
CASSHTGAGANVLTF
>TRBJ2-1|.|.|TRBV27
TGTGCCAGCAGTTTCCCTGGCGGGTACAATGAGCAGTTCTTC
CASSFPGGYNEQFF
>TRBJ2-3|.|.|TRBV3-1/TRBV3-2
TGTGCCAGCAGACCCGGGATAGCCTACACAGATACGCAGTATTTT
CASRPGIAYTDTQYF
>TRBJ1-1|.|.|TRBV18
TGTGCCAGCTCACCCCAGGTCAACACTGAAGCTTTCTTT
CASSPQVNTEAFF
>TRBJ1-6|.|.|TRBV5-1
TGCGCCAGCAGCTTGGGGGCGATAACTCCTTATAATTCACCCCTCCACTTT
CASSLGAITPYNSPLHF
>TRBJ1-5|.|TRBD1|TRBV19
TGTGCCAGTGAAAGGACAGGGGGCGTGTTAGGTCAGCCCCAGCATTTT
CASERTGGVLGQPQHF
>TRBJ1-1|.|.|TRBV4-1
TGCGCCAGCAGCCTCGATGCAGCAGGGAACACTGAAGCTTTCTTT
CASSLDAAGNTEAFF
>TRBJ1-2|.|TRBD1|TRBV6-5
TGTGCCAGCAGTTACGGGACAGGGGGCCTTGGCTACACCTTC
CASSYGTGGLGYTF
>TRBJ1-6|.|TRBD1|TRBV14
TGTGCCAGCAGCCACCCGGACAGGGGGCCCTTTAATTCACCCCTCCACTTT
CASSHPDRGPFNSPLHF
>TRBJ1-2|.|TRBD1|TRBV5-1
TGCGCCAGCAGCCCTGGGACAGGAGGCCGAGGCTACACCTTC
CASSPGTGGRGYTF
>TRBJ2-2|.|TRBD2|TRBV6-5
TGTGCCAGCCTGGGGCGGGAGTTTACCGGGGAGCTGTTTTTT
CASLGREFTGELFF
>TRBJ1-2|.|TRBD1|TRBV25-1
TGTGCCAGCAGTCCTCGGACAGGGGACTACTATGGCTACACCTTC
CASSPRTGDYYGYTF
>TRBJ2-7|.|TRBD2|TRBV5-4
TGTGCCAGCAGCTTGGGACTAGCGGGAGGTTGGGAGCAGTACTTC
CASSLGLAGGWEQYF
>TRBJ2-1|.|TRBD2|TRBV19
TGTGCCAGTAGCCGTCGGACTAGCGGGAGTGGTAATGAGCAGTTCTTC
CASSRRTSGSGNEQFF
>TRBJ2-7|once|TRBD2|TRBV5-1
TGCGCCAGCAGCTTGGTGCTCTGGGAGGGCGCGGGGGAGCAGTACTTC
CASSLVLWEGAGEQYF